These 31 T cell receptor beta chains were all obtained from the same sample, sequenced in a study of blood T cell repertoires in COVID-19. Produced via immunoSEQ multiplex PCR; TCRdb's table is partial and in-frame only. Here the sample spans around 56,000 clones, 87% being singletons. What was sequenced was peripheral blood. The receptors here all came from a man aged 55 to 70 with active or convalescent COVID-19.

The V and J genes are TRBV18 and TRBJ2-7; D gene uncertain. Germline CDR1 is KGHSH and CDR2 is LQKENI. The CDR3 runs to 13 residues. V lost 3 bases and J lost 6, with 12 bases in between. Here the CDR3 reads CASSPEEVGEQYF. As DNA, the CDR3 is TGTGCCAGCTCACCTGAGGAAGTCGGCGAGCAGTACTTC.

This chain connects TRBV27 to TRBJ2-1; 9 bases match TRBD1. The CDR3 totals 19 residues. V shed 3 bases, J shed 8 bases, and the junction held 20 bases outside the gene matches. From germline, CDR1 is MNHEY and CDR2 SMNVEV (reference sequence). Here the CDR3 DNA reads TGTGCCAGCAGTTTGTGGGCGGTCTGGGACAGGGCTAATGTAGATGAGCAGTTCTTC. Translation: CASSLWAVWDRANVDEQFF.

This chain links TRBV6-1 with TRBJ1-6; no clear D. Per the germline V gene, CDR1 is MNHNS and CDR2 is SASEGT. V was shortened by 3 bases and J by 0 bases, with 3 bases between the two germline ends. This CDR3 contains 14 residues. The CDR3 region is CASSDISYNSPLHF. The CDR3 coding sequence is TGTGCCAGCAGTGACATCTCCTATAATTCACCCCTCCACTTT.

This chain uses TRBV11-2 with TRBJ1-4; 9 bases match TRBD1. Germline assignment: CDR1 SGHAT and CDR2 FQNNGV. Trimming removed 3 bases from V and 2 bases from J; junction bases left unmatched: 7. This CDR3 is 17 amino acids long. This CDR3 reads CASSFLGQGLTNEKLFF. CDR3 in DNA: TGTGCCAGCAGCTTCTTGGGACAGGGATTGACTAATGAAAAACTGTTTTTT.

The chain uses TRBV27 and TRBJ1-1; D gene ambiguous. Germline CDR1 MNHEY, CDR2 SMNVEV (reference sequence). V was trimmed by 6 bases and J by 0 bases, leaving 8 bases between them. The CDR3 is 13 residues long. Written as DNA, the CDR3 is TGTGCCAGCAGAAGTTACATGAACACTGAAGCTTTCTTT. Amino acid sequence: CASRSYMNTEAFF.

V gene TRBV7-6 combines with J gene TRBJ2-5; D is possibly TRBD2 (5 bases). This CDR3 is 15 amino acids long. V was cut by 4 bases and J by 2 bases, with 14 bases left in between. Germline V gene sequence: CDR1 SGHVS, CDR2 FNYEAQ. The CDR3 loop reads CASSSEAVIQETQYF. The CDR3 DNA reads as TGTGCCAGCAGCTCAGAAGCGGTGATACAAGAGACCCAGTACTTC.

The chain links TRBV6-1 to TRBJ1-5; 7 bases align to TRBD1. J lost 5 bases, V lost 2 bases, and 6 bases had no gene match. CDR1 is MNHNS and CDR2 is SASEGT in the germline V gene. This CDR3 has 15 residues. The CDR3 DNA is TGTGCCAGCAGTGAACCCTGGGACAGCTATCAGCCCCAGCATTTT. It translates to CASSEPWDSYQPQHF.

This chain joins TRBV6-5 and TRBJ1-6, with 9 bases aligning to TRBD1. Trimming removed 8 bases from V and 11 bases from J; junction bases left unmatched: 10. The length of the CDR3 is 14 residues. Germline V gene data show CDR1 as MNHEY and CDR2 as SVGAGI. The CDR3 DNA follows: TGTGCCAGCGGACGGGACAGGGAAGGCGCACCCCTCCACTTT. Protein sequence: CASGRDREGAPLHF.

This chain links TRBV19 with TRBJ2-3, with a tentative D call TRBD1 (5 bases). V gave up 1 base and J gave up 5 bases, with 13 bases separating them. Germline V gene sequence: CDR1 LNHDA, CDR2 SQIVND (reference sequence). This CDR3 comprises 15 residues. CDR3 nucleotides: TGTGCCAGTAGTATAGGGCAGGGCCCCGGAGATACGCAGTATTTT. Amino acid sequence: CASSIGQGPGDTQYF.

This clone was detected once. For the CDR3, the DNA is TGTGCCAGCAGCAGCAGGGATACGCAGTATTTT. Residues: CASSSRDTQYF. The chain is built from TRBV9 and TRBJ2-3, with D unclear. CDR3 size: 11 residues. V was trimmed by 4 bases and J by 6 bases, leaving 6 bases between them. Germline CDR1 and CDR2: SGDLS and YYNGEE.

The rearrangement links TRBV3-1 (or the pseudogene TRBV3-2) to TRBJ1-1; possibly TRBD1 for D (5 bases). Germline V gene sequence: CDR1 LGHDT, CDR2 YNNKEL (reference sequence). This CDR3 is 14 amino acids long. V was shortened by 5 bases and J by 1 base, with 11 bases between the two germline ends. CDR3 sequence: CASSGSQGNTEAFF. The CDR3 DNA reads TGTGCCAGCAGCGGATCTCAGGGGAACACTGAAGCTTTCTTT.

The V and J genes are TRBV5-1 and TRBJ1-5; a possible D gene is TRBD1 (5 bases). With 4 bases removed from V and 3 bases from J, the gap between germline ends came to 8 bases. Germline V CDR1 and CDR2: SGHRS, YFSETQ. The CDR3 extends over 13 amino acids. The CDR3 sequence is CASSKDNNQPQHF. The CDR3 region has the DNA TGCGCCAGCAGCAAGGACAACAATCAGCCCCAGCATTTT.

V gene TRBV28 combines with J gene TRBJ2-1; a possible D gene is TRBD1 (6 bases). Trimming stripped 8 bases from V and 2 bases from J, with 10 bases between. The CDR3 extends over 13 amino acids. CDR1 MDHEN and CDR2 SYDVKM come from the germline V gene. CDR3: CASLGGPYNEQFF. CDR3 DNA: TGTGCCAGCTTAGGGGGTCCCTACAATGAGCAGTTCTTC.

V gene TRBV2 combines with J gene TRBJ2-5, with D tentatively TRBD2 (7 bases). Trimming pared 11 bases from V and 5 bases from J, leaving 18 bases between. The germline gives CDR1 SNHLY, CDR2 FYNNEI. This CDR3 is built from 13 residues. DNA of the CDR3: TGTGCCCCCTCCGGGGGGCAAAGGGAGACCCAGTACTTC. It yields the protein CAPSGGQRETQYF.

The V and J genes are TRBV12-3 or TRBV12-4 and TRBJ2-1; a possible D gene is TRBD2 (5 bases). This CDR3 region has 10 residues. V was cut by 10 bases and J by 5 bases, with 6 bases left in between. CDR3 nucleotide sequence: TGTGCCACGGGGAACAATGAGCAGTTCTTC. This codes for CATGNNEQFF.

This chain connects TRBV4-2 to TRBJ2-5; 7 bases align to TRBD2. CDR3 length: 16 residues. Germline CDR1 and CDR2: LGHNA and YNFKEQ. The ends lost 0 bases at V and 2 bases at J; junction bases unmatched: 6. The CDR3 sequence is CASSQELGRGQETQYF. CDR3 DNA sequence: TGTGCCAGCAGCCAAGAGTTAGGGCGGGGGCAAGAGACCCAGTACTTC.

The rearrangement links TRBV19 to TRBJ1-4; no firm D call. This CDR3 has 16 amino acids. CDR1 and CDR2 from the germline V gene are LNHDA and SQIVND (reference sequence). The V end lost 0 bases, the J end lost 2 bases, and 10 bases lay between the germline ends. Written as DNA, the CDR3 is TGTGCCAGTAGTATAGATTCACGGCGGACTAATGAAAAACTGTTTTTT. Amino acids: CASSIDSRRTNEKLFF.

The V and J genes are TRBV7-9 and TRBJ2-2; D remains ambiguous. Germline-derived CDR1 and CDR2 are SEHNR and FQNEAQ (reference sequence). The CDR3 consists of 14 residues. V lost 5 bases and J 1 base, leaving 8 bases between the germline ends. Here the CDR3 reads CASSLRQNTGELFF. The CDR3 DNA is TGTGCCAGCAGCCTCAGGCAGAACACCGGGGAGCTGTTTTTT.

This rearrangement joins TRBV5-4 to TRBJ1-2, with D possibly TRBD1 on 6 matching bases. The V gene's germline CDR1 is SGHNT and CDR2 YYREEE (reference sequence). Between the trimmed V and J ends, which lost 2 bases and 6 bases, there was a span of 14 bases. The CDR3 runs to 14 residues. CDR3 in DNA: TGTGCCAGCAGCTTAGGGCAGGGACAAAATGGCTACACCTTC. It specifies CASSLGQGQNGYTF.

The rearrangement uses TRBV18 and TRBJ1-1; 7 bases align to TRBD1. This CDR3 is built from 13 residues. Losses at the gene ends were 6 bases for V and 4 bases for J; bases not matched to a gene: 5. Germline CDR1 reads KGHSH; CDR2 reads LQKENI. CDR3 sequence reads: CASSQGVGTEAFF. For the CDR3, the DNA is TGTGCCAGCTCGCAGGGGGTGGGCACTGAAGCTTTCTTT. Drawing the rest from reference TRBV18 and TRBJ1-1, the complete variable domain is NAGVMQNPRHLVRRRGQEARLRCSPMKGHSHVYWYRQLPEEGLKFMVYLQKENIIDESGMPKERFSAEFPKEGPSILRIQQVVRGDSAAYFCASSQGVGTEAFFGQGTRLTVV.

The chain uses TRBV18 and TRBJ1-3; D is undetermined. In germline, CDR1 is KGHSH, CDR2 LQKENI. Trimming shortened V by 2 bases and J by 0 bases, and 8 bases separated the two germline ends. The CDR3 extends over 15 amino acids. The CDR3 bases are TGTGCCAGCTCACCAGAGGCTTTCTCTGGAAACACCATATATTTT. Protein: CASSPEAFSGNTIYF.

This chain links TRBV28 with TRBJ2-1; maybe TRBD1 (5 bases). The V gene lost 6 bases and the J gene lost 0 bases, with 12 bases spanning the gap. Germline V gene lookup returns CDR1 MDHEN and CDR2 SYDVKM. CDR3 size: 15 residues. For the CDR3, the DNA is TGTGCCAGCAGACTGCAGGGAAGCTCCTACAATGAGCAGTTCTTC. Its translation: CASRLQGSSYNEQFF.

The chain carries TRBV9 and TRBJ1-2; 7 bases are a match to TRBD1. V was pared by 4 bases and J by 6 bases, with 12 bases of the junction left unmatched. The CDR3 totals 15 residues. Germline assignment: CDR1 SGDLS and CDR2 YYNGEE. The CDR3 region has the DNA TGTGCCAGCAGCCCCCGGGAGGGGGCGATTAATGGCTACACCTTC. Translation gives CASSPREGAINGYTF.

V is TRBV7-2 and J is TRBJ1-2; D possibly corresponds to TRBD1 (6 bases). The CDR3 sequence is 15 residues long. Germline CDR1 is SGHTA and CDR2 is FQGNSA. The germline V and J ends were trimmed by 5 bases and 0 bases, with 13 bases remaining between them. The CDR3 DNA reads TGTGCCAGCAGCCCCGGGACACTAGCTAACTATGGCTACACCTTC. Translating it yields CASSPGTLANYGYTF. The complete variable domain, with remaining parts taken from reference TRBV7-2 and TRBJ1-2, reads GAGVSQSPSNKVTEKGKDVELRCDPISGHTALYWYRQSLGQGLEFLIYFQGNSAPDKSGLPSDRFSAERTGGSVSTLTIQRTQQEDSAVYLCASSPGTLANYGYTFGSGTRLTVV.

J is TRBJ1-5 and V is TRBV19; 10 bases match TRBD1. The ends lost 4 bases at V and 6 bases at J; junction bases unmatched: 9. CDR1 and CDR2 from the germline V gene are LNHDA and SQIVND (reference sequence). The CDR3 extends over 16 amino acids. The CDR3 loop reads CASSNSGTGVAQPQHF. As DNA, the CDR3 is TGTGCCAGTAGTAATTCCGGGACAGGGGTTGCTCAGCCCCAGCATTTT.

V and J are TRBV7-6 and TRBJ2-1; TRBD2 might be the D (8 bases). The CDR3 is made up of 18 amino acids. CDR1 and CDR2 (germline): SGHVS, FNYEAQ. V lost 5 bases and J lost 5, with 25 bases in between. CDR3 in DNA: TGTGCCAGCAGCCCCACCGGACGGGAGGGGGCGCCAAACAATGAGCAGTTCTTC. Translating it yields CASSPTGREGAPNNEQFF.

The chain uses TRBV11-2 and TRBJ1-2; TRBD1 might be the D (5 bases). Trimming took off 0 bases at V and 7 bases at J, with 9 bases between the two ends. The germline CDR1 and CDR2 sequences are SGHAT and FQNNGV. The CDR3 loop spans 13 amino acids. The CDR3, as DNA: TGTGCCAGCAGCTTAGACAGGGTCGTTGGCTACACCTTC. Its protein product is CASSLDRVVGYTF.

The chain has TRBV18 and TRBJ1-6, with D possibly TRBD1 on 6 matching bases. This CDR3 has 16 amino acids. Germline lookup yields CDR1 KGHSH and CDR2 LQKENI. V was pared by 5 bases and J by 0 bases, with 11 bases between. CDR3 DNA: TGTGCCAGCTCAGACACAGGGAGCTCCTATAATTCACCCCTCCACTTT. It encodes CASSDTGSSYNSPLHF.

This clone showed up just once. This rearrangement joins TRBV15 to TRBJ1-4; 7 nucleotides line up with TRBD1. CDR3 length: 16 residues. Germline-derived CDR1 and CDR2 are LNHNV and YYDKDF (reference sequence). V shed 2 bases, J shed 5 bases, and the junction held 8 bases outside the gene matches. CDR3 loop: CATSRQRGGPNEKLFF. CDR3 DNA: TGTGCCACCAGCAGACAAAGAGGGGGCCCAAATGAAAAACTGTTTTTT.

The chain uses TRBV7-2 and TRBJ2-7; TRBD1 is a possible D gene (6 bases). Trimming cost V 5 bases and J 2 bases, with 13 bases left between them. This CDR3 contains 14 residues. Germline CDR1 SGHTA, CDR2 FQGNSA. CDR3 sequence: CASSVDRRAYEQYF. For the CDR3, the DNA is TGTGCCAGCAGCGTAGACAGGAGAGCCTACGAGCAGTACTTC.

The V gene is TRBV5-6, the J gene TRBJ1-2; 9 positions match TRBD1. V was clipped by 5 bases and J by 8 bases; unmatched bases: 13. CDR1 and CDR2 from the germline V gene are SGHDT and YYEEEE. CDR3 size: 15 residues. Here the CDR3 DNA reads TGTGCCAGCAGAGCCACAGGGGGCGGGTCGATCGGCTACACCTTC. This encodes CASRATGGGSIGYTF.